This TCR beta chain was captured in a study of blood T cells in healthy people across ages. Study-wide results and caveats: CMV infection status of these donors was not known.

This clonotype has just a few counts. Its specificity is unknown. Together with a sample-barcoded 5' primer, a J-beta primer mix was included in a second PCR lasting about 6 to 11 cycles. TCRdb re-called the 5' RACE reads through MiXCR, storing one row per CDR3 protein. The sample holds about 1,400,000 distinct CDR3 sequences; roughly 64% are singletons and the top ten take over 6.5%. There are 14 residues in the CDR3. V was clipped by 0 bases and J by 1 base, with 6 bases between them. Germline V gene data show CDR1 as SGHVS and CDR2 as FNYEAQ. Sequencing was done on a sample of blood. V and J are TRBV7-6 and TRBJ1-1, with no clear D. This receptor was taken from a young man in good health. This CDR3 reads CASSLADGNTEAFF. The CDR3 DNA sequence: TGTGCCAGCAGCTTAGCAGACGGGAACACTGAAGCTTTCTTT.